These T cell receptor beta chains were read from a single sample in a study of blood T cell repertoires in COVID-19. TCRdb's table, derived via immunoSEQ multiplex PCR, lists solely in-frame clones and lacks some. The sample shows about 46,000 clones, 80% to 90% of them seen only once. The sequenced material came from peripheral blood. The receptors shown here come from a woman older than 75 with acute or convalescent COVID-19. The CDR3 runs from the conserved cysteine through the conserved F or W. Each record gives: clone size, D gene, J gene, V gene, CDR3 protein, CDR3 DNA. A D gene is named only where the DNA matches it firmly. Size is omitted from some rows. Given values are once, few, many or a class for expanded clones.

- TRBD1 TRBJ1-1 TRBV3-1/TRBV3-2 CASSQDRDRGYSNTEAFF TGTGCCAGCAGCCAAGATCGGGACAGGGGTTATTCGAACACTGAAGCTTTCTTT
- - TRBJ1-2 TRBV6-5 CASRRTGNSAYGYTF TGTGCCAGCAGACGTACGGGGAACAGCGCCTATGGCTACACCTTC
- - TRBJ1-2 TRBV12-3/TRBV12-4 CASSLSGGGYTF TGTGCCAGCAGCCTGTCCGGGGGTGGCTACACCTTC
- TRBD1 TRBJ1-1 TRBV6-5 CASRLPGQYTEAFF TGTGCCAGCAGACTTCCGGGACAGTACACTGAAGCTTTCTTT
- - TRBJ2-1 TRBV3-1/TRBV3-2 CASRRAGGNEQFF TGTGCCAGCAGGAGGGCTGGAGGCAATGAGCAGTTCTTC
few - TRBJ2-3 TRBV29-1 CSGLLTGEPEPDTQYF TGCAGCGGTTTATTAACTGGGGAGCCTGAACCAGATACGCAGTATTTT
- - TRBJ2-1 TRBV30 CAWSLGQTNYNEQFF TGTGCCTGGAGTCTAGGACAAACTAACTACAATGAGCAGTTCTTC
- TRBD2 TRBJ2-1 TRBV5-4 CASSVSSGGSYNEQFF TGTGCCAGCAGCGTAAGTAGCGGGGGTTCCTACAATGAGCAGTTCTTC
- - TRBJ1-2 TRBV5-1 CASSPGQARDYTF TGCGCCAGCAGCCCGGGACAAGCTCGAGACTACACCTTC
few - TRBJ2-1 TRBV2 CASSTNRESYNEQFF TGTGCCAGCAGTACAAACAGGGAATCCTACAATGAGCAGTTCTTC
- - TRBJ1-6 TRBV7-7 CASSLVVNSPLHF TGTGCTAGCAGCTTAGTTGTAAATTCACCCCTCCACTTT
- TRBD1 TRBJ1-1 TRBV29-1 CSVEAGQGSYAFF TGCAGCGTTGAAGCAGGACAGGGGAGTTACGCTTTCTTT
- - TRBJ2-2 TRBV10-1 CASSDRATGELFF TGCGCCAGCAGTGATCGAGCAACCGGGGAGCTGTTTTTT
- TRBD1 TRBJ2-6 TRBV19 CASSRDRAGANVLTF TGTGCCAGTAGTAGAGACAGGGCTGGGGCCAACGTCCTGACTTTC
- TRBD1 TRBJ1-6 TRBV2 CASQHRGLNSPLHF TGTGCCAGCCAGCACAGGGGGCTAAATTCACCCCTCCACTTT
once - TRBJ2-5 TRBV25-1 CASGEGTGVYQETQYF TGTGCCAGCGGGGAGGGGACAGGCGTGTACCAAGAGACCCAGTACTTC
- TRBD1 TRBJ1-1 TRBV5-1 CASSLGGQGPAFF TGCGCCAGCAGCTTGGGGGGACAGGGTCCAGCTTTCTTT
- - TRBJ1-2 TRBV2 CASRATPSYGYTF TGTGCCAGCAGAGCAACTCCATCGTATGGCTACACCTTC
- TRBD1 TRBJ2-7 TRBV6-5 CASRTGLREQYF TGTGCCAGCAGGACAGGGTTGAGAGAGCAGTACTTC
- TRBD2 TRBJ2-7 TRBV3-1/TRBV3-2 CASSQDLAGFPYEQYF TGTGCCAGCAGCCAAGACCTAGCGGGGTTTCCCTACGAGCAGTACTTC
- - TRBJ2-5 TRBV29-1 CSVEGAGQPETQYF TGCAGCGTTGAGGGGGCAGGTCAGCCAGAGACCCAGTACTTC
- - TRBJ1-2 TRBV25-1 CASSDQRDSYGYTF TGTGCCAGCAGTGACCAGAGGGACTCCTATGGCTACACCTTC
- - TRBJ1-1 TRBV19 CASSTGISGLRNTEAFF TGTGCCAGTAGTACCGGAATCTCGGGACTTAGGAACACTGAAGCTTTCTTT
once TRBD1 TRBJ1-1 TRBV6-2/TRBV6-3 CASSYEGTGNTEAFF TGTGCCAGCAGTTACGAGGGGACAGGAAACACTGAAGCTTTCTTT
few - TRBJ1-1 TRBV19 CASSRDSWAEAFF TGTGCCAGTAGTAGGGACTCTTGGGCTGAAGCTTTCTTT
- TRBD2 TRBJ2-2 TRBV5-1 CASKPLTSATNTGELFF TGCGCCAGCAAACCACTAACTAGCGCCACGAACACCGGGGAGCTGTTTTTT
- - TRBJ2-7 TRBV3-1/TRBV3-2 CASSHRGTYEQYF TGTGCCAGCAGCCATCGGGGGACCTACGAGCAGTACTTC
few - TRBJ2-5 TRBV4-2 CASSPGEYRETQYF TGTGCCAGCAGCCCAGGGGAGTACCGGGAGACCCAGTACTTC
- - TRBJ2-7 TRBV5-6 CASSLVESYEQYF TGTGCCAGCAGCTTGGTCGAGAGCTACGAGCAGTACTTC
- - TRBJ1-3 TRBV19 CATAPRQISGNTIYF TGTGCCACCGCGCCTAGACAGATCTCTGGAAACACCATATATTTT
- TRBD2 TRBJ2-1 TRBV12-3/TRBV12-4 CASTPGGLDEQFF TGTGCCAGCACCCCGGGGGGGCTGGATGAGCAGTTCTTC
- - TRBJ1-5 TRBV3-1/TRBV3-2 CASSQDLAGQPQHF TGTGCCAGCAGCCAAGATCTTGCCGGGCAGCCCCAGCATTTT
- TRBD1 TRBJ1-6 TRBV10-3 CAITEGTGGDSPLHF TGTGCCATCACCGAGGGGACAGGGGGCGATTCACCCCTCCACTTT
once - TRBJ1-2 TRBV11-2 CASSPLWSGSGYTF TGTGCCAGCAGCCCTCTCTGGTCTGGCTCGGGCTACACCTTC
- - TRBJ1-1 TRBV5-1 CASSLTGNLQTNTEAFF TGCGCCAGCAGCTTGACAGGCAACTTACAGACTAACACTGAAGCTTTCTTT
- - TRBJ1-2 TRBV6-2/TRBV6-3 CASSLLRQGEGYTF TGTGCCAGCAGTTTACTGCGGCAGGGCGAAGGCTACACCTTC
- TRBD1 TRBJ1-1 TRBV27 CAVQGANTEAFF TGCGCCGTACAGGGGGCAAACACTGAAGCTTTCTTT
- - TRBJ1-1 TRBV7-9 CASSRVQNTEAFF TGTGCCAGCAGCCGGGTGCAGAACACTGAAGCTTTCTTT
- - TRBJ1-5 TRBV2 CASSLHGGQPQHF TGTGCCAGCAGTCTACACGGGGGTCAGCCCCAGCATTTT
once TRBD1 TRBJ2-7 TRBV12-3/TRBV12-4 CASRTGGTSEQYF TGTGCCAGCCGGACAGGGGGGACCAGCGAGCAGTACTTC
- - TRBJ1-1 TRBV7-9 CASSLLQGTAFF TGTGCCAGCAGCTTACTGCAGGGAACAGCTTTCTTT
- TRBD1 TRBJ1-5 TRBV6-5 CASRKDRGGNQPQHF TGTGCCAGCAGAAAGGACAGGGGTGGCAATCAGCCCCAGCATTTT
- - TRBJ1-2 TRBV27 CASSSDKNYGYTF TGTGCCAGCAGTTCGGACAAGAACTATGGCTACACCTTC
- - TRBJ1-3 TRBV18 CASAGTTGGRSGNTIYF TGTGCCAGCGCCGGCACTACGGGAGGCCGCTCTGGAAACACCATATATTTT